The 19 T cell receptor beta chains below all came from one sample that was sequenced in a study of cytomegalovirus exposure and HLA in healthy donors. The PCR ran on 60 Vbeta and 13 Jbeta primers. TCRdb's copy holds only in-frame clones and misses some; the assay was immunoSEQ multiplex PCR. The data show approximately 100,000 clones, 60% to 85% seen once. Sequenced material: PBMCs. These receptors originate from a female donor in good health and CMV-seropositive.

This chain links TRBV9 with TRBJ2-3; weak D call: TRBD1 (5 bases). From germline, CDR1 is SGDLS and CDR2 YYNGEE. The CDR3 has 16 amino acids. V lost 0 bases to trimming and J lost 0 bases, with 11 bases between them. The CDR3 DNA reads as TGTGCCAGCAGCGTAGGGCTACAGGATAGCACAGATACGCAGTATTTT. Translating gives CASSVGLQDSTDTQYF.

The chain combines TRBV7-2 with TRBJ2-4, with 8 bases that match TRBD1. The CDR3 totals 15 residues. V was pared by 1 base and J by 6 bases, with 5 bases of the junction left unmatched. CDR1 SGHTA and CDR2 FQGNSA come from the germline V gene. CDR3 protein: CASSLGRQGANIQYF. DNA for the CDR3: TGTGCCAGCAGCTTAGGTCGGCAGGGGGCAAACATTCAGTACTTC. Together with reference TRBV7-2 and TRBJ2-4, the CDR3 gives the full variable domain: GAGVSQSPSNKVTEKGKDVELRCDPISGHTALYWYRQSLGQGLEFLIYFQGNSAPDKSGLPSDRFSAERTGGSVSTLTIQRTQQEDSAVYLCASSLGRQGANIQYFGAGTRLSVL.

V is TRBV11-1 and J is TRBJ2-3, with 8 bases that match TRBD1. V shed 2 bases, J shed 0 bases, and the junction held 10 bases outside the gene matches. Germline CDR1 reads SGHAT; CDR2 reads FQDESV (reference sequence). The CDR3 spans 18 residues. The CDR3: CASSLLAGGASSTDTQYF. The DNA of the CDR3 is TGTGCCAGCAGCTTACTGGCAGGGGGCGCATCTAGCACAGATACGCAGTATTTT.

For the CDR3, the DNA is TGTGCCAGCAGTAACAACAGAGATAACTATGGCTACACCTTC. Residues: CASSNNRDNYGYTF. The chain joins TRBV6-1 to TRBJ1-2; D is ambiguous. Germline CDR1 MNHNS, CDR2 SASEGT. The length of the CDR3 is 14 residues. V was trimmed by 5 bases and J by 1 base, leaving 11 bases between them.

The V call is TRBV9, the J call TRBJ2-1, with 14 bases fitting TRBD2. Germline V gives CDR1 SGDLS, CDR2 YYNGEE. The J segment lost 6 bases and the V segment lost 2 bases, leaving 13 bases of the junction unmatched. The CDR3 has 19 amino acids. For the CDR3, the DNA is TGTGCCAGCAGCGTCGATGCAGGACTAGCGGGGGGATGGCGCAATGAGCAGTTCTTC. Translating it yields CASSVDAGLAGGWRNEQFF.

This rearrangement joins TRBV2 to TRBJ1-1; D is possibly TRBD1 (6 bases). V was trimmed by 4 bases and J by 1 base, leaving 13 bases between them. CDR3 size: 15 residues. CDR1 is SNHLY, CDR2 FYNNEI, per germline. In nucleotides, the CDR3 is TGTGCCAGCAGTGGACAGGCCTTGAAGAACACTGAAGCTTTCTTT. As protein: CASSGQALKNTEAFF.

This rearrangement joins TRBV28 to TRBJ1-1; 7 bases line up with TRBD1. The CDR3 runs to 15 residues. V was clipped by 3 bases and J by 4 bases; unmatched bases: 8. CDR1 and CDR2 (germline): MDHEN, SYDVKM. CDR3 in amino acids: CASSFQKQGGTEAFF. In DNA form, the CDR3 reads TGTGCCAGCAGTTTTCAGAAGCAGGGGGGCACTGAAGCTTTCTTT.

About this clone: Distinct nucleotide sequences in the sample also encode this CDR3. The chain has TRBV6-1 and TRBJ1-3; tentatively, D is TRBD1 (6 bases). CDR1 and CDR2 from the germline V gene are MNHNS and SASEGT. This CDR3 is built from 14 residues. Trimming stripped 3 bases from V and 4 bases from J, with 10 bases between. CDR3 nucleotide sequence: TGTGCCAGCAGTGATACGGGGGGCGGAAACACCATATATTTT. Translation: CASSDTGGGNTIYF.

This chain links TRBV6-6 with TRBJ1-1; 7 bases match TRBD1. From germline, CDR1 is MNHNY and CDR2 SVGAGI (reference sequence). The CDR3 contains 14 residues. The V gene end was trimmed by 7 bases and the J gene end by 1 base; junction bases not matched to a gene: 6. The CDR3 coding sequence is TGTGCCAGCACCCTGGACAGGTCGAACACTGAAGCTTTCTTT. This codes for CASTLDRSNTEAFF.

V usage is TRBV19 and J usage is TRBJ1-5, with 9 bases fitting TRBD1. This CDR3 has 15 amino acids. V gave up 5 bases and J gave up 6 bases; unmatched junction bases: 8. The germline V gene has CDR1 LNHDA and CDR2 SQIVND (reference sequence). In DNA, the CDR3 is TGTGCCAGTAGTGTAGGAACAGGGGGCACTCAGCCCCAGCATTTT. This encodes CASSVGTGGTQPQHF.

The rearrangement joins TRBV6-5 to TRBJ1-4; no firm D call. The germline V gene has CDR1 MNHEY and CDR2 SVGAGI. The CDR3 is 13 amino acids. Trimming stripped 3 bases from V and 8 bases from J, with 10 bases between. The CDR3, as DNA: TGTGCCAGCAGTTATCGGAGCAGAGAAAAACTGTTTTTT. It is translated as CASSYRSREKLFF.

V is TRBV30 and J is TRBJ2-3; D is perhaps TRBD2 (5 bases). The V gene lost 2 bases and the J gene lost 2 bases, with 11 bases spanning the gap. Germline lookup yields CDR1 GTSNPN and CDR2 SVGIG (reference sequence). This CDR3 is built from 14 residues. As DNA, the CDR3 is TGTGCCTGGAGTCTGGACTGGGACACAGATACGCAGTATTTT. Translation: CAWSLDWDTDTQYF.

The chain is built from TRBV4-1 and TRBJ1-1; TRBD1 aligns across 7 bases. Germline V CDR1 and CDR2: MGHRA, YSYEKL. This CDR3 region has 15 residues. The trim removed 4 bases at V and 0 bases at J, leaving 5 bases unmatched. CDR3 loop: CASSPDRRLNTEAFF. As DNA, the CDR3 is TGCGCCAGCAGCCCGGACAGGCGATTGAACACTGAAGCTTTCTTT.

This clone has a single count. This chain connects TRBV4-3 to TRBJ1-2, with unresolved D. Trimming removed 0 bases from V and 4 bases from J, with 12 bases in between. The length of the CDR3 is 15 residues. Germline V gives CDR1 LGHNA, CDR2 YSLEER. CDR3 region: CASSQEGGRGYGYTF. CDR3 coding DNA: TGCGCCAGCAGCCAAGAGGGTGGTCGGGGCTATGGCTACACCTTC.

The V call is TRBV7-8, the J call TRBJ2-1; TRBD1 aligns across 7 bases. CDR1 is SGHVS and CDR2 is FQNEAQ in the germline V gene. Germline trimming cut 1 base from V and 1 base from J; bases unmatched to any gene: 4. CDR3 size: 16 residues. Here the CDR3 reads CASSLEGARSYNEQFF. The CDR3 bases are TGTGCCAGCAGCTTAGAGGGGGCCCGGTCCTACAATGAGCAGTTCTTC.

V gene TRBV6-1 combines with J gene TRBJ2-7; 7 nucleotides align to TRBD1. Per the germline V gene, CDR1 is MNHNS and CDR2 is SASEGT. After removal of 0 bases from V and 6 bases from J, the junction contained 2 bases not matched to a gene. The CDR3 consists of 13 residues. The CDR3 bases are TGTGCCAGCAGTGAAGCCCCAGGGGGCGAGCAGTACTTC. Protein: CASSEAPGGEQYF.

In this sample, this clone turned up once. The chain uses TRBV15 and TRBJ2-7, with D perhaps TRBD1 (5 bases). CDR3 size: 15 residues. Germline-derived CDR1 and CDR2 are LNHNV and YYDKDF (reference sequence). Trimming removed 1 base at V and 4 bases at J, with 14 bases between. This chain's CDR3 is CATSRGDAGLYEQYF. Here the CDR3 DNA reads TGTGCCACCAGCAGAGGAGACGCAGGGTTGTACGAGCAGTACTTC.

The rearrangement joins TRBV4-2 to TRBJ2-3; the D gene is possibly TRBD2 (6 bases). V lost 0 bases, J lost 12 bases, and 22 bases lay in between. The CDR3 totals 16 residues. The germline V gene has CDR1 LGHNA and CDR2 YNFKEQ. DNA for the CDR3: TGTGCCAGCAGCCAAGATCTGAGGATGAGGGGACTCCTCCAGTATTTT. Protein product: CASSQDLRMRGLLQYF.

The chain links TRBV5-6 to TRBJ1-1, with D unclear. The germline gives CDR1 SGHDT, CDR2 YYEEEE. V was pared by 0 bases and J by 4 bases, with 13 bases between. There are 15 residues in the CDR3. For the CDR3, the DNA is TGTGCCAGCAGCTTGGCCCGCCCGGCAGGCACTGAAGCTTTCTTT. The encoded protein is CASSLARPAGTEAFF.